The present T cell receptor beta chain was sequenced within a study of T cells in Graves' hyperthyroidism and ophthalmopathy. Losses at the gene ends were 5 bases for V and 4 bases for J; bases not matched to a gene: 11. CDR3 size: 18 residues. Findings of the study overall: Most thyroid clonotypes that were expanded above 0.001 also turned up in blood.

The sample holds many counts of this clonotype. Its antigen is unidentified. Researchers amplified the TCR beta CDR3 regions from RNA transcripts. The HTBI primer set was used in a first-round RT-PCR of the TCR CDR3. TCRdb used MiXCR to reprocess the multiplex PCR reads, holding one entry per CDR3 protein. Counted here are about 210,000 distinct CDR3 sequences, 15% to 20% occurring once; the ten biggest clones make up 50%. The sample consisted of blood. This TCR derives from a man aged 45-65 years with Graves' hyperthyroidism. The chain employs TRBV12-3 or TRBV12-4 and TRBJ2-5; TRBD2 matches at 15 bases. This CDR3 reads CASSLRTSGRAGRETQYF. The DNA of the CDR3 is TGTGCCAGCAGTCTCCGGACTAGCGGGAGGGCCGGGAGAGAGACCCAGTACTTC.